The 21 T cell receptor beta chains listed next were all sequenced from one sample in a study of CD4 T cells in relation to SARS-CoV-2 and coronaviruses (dated by TCRdb to 2020 to 2022). No antigen is known for these receptors. CD4+ T cells from unexposed donors were collected before the COVID-19 pandemic (2011-2018). After approximately eleven days of culture, CD4+ T cells were isolated with the EasySep CD4+ T cell isolation kit. Preparation of the library involved the immunoSEQ multiplex PCR assay. TCRdb took this table from immuneACCESS and kept in-frame rearrangements with V and J called. Such tables lack part of the clones; where checked against another copy, unresolved V genes explain under half of the gap, and the rest is unexplained. Counted in this sample were over 25,000 clones; 75% to 80% of them appeared once. Of the sample, roughly 20% falls within the top ten clones. The sequenced sample consisted of CD4+ T cells from PBMCs, cultured in vitro. The source is a human donor in good health.

The V and J genes are TRBV2 and TRBJ2-3, with 13 bases identical to TRBD2. Trimming took 7 bases from V and 1 from J; bases not matched to a gene: 5. The CDR3 sequence is 16 residues long. The germline V gene has CDR1 SNHLY and CDR2 FYNNEI. The CDR3 nucleotides read TGTGCCAGCAAACGGACTAGCGGGAGCCGCACAGATACGCAGTATTTT. Amino acids: CASKRTSGSRTDTQYF.

This clone has a handful of counts. The chain uses TRBV2 and TRBJ2-1; the D is unclear. Germline-derived CDR1 and CDR2 are SNHLY and FYNNEI. The CDR3 has 11 amino acids. V lost 2 bases and J lost 4, with 0 bases in between. The CDR3 protein is CASSEYNEQFF. The CDR3 bases are TGTGCCAGCAGTGAATACAATGAGCAGTTCTTC.

The genes are TRBV29-1 and TRBJ1-5; TRBD1 aligns across 8 bases. This CDR3 has 14 amino acids. Losses at the gene ends were 4 bases for V and 6 bases for J; bases not matched to a gene: 8. Germline V lookup: CDR1 SQVTM, CDR2 ANQGSEA. The CDR3 DNA follows: TGCAGCGTTGGGGAATATACAGGGGGTCAGCCCCAGCATTTT. Amino acids: CSVGEYTGGQPQHF.

The V call is TRBV12-3 or TRBV12-4, the J call TRBJ1-2; D unresolved. Deletions cut 6 bases from V and 2 bases from J, with 4 bases between. This CDR3 comprises 11 residues. CDR3 DNA sequence: TGTGCCAGCAGGGGCAACTATGGCTACACCTTC. Translating it yields CASRGNYGYTF.

The chain has TRBV7-3 and TRBJ1-1; D is unclear. V gave up 0 bases and J gave up 2 bases, with 13 bases separating them. Germline assignment: CDR1 SGHTA and CDR2 FQGTGA. The CDR3 has 16 residues. CDR3 nucleotides: TGTGCCAGCAGCTTAACGTTAAGGTGGGGTAACACTGAAGCTTTCTTT. Translating gives CASSLTLRWGNTEAFF. Full variable domain (rest looked up from reference TRBV7-3 and TRBJ1-1): GAGVSQTPSNKVTEKGKYVELRCDPISGHTALYWYRQSLGQGPEFLIYFQGTGAADDSGLPNDRFFAVRPEGSVSTLKIQRTERGDSAVYLCASSLTLRWGNTEAFFGQGTRLTVV.

J is TRBJ1-5 and V is TRBV25-1; 10 bases are a match to TRBD1. This CDR3 has 14 amino acids. Germline CDR1 is MGHDK and CDR2 is SYGVNS. Losses at the gene ends were 3 bases for V and 9 bases for J; bases not matched to a gene: 5. CDR3 region: CASSDDRGQGPQHF. The CDR3 nucleotides read TGTGCCAGCAGTGACGACAGGGGGCAGGGGCCCCAGCATTTT.

The chain employs TRBV4-2 and TRBJ1-3, with D possibly being TRBD1 (6 bases). CDR1 and CDR2 (germline): LGHNA, YNFKEQ. This CDR3 is built from 16 residues. The V end lost 2 bases, the J end lost 1 base, and 12 bases lay between the germline ends. This CDR3 reads CASSQQQGESGNTIYF. CDR3 nucleotides: TGTGCCAGCAGCCAACAACAGGGAGAGTCTGGAAACACCATATATTTT.

The chain is built from TRBV7-9 and TRBJ2-3; 8 bases are shared with TRBD2. In germline, CDR1 is SEHNR, CDR2 FQNEAQ (reference sequence). The J segment lost 3 bases and the V segment lost 4 bases, leaving 6 bases of the junction unmatched. The CDR3 loop spans 15 amino acids. The DNA of the CDR3 is TGTGCCAGCAGCTCTGGGGTAGCGGGGACAGATACGCAGTATTTT. Protein: CASSSGVAGTDTQYF.

The J gene is TRBJ1-2, the V gene TRBV4-3, with TRBD1 matching 10 bases. Germline V CDR1 and CDR2: LGHNA, YSLEER. The CDR3 sequence is 16 residues long. Unmatched junction bases numbered 9, after V lost 5 bases and J lost 3 bases. The CDR3 loop is CASSDRDRGLDYGYTF. The CDR3 DNA reads as TGCGCCAGCAGCGACCGGGACAGGGGACTTGACTATGGCTACACCTTC.

The chain links TRBV2 to TRBJ1-2; D not certain. Germline CDR1 and CDR2: SNHLY and FYNNEI. Deletions cut 8 bases from V and 2 bases from J, with 6 bases between. The CDR3 has 11 amino acids. The CDR3 loop is CASGENYGYTF. CDR3 nucleotide sequence: TGTGCCAGCGGAGAAAACTATGGCTACACCTTC.

The chain links TRBV2 to TRBJ2-5; 8 bases agree with TRBD2. Germline V gene sequence: CDR1 SNHLY, CDR2 FYNNEI. V shed 1 base, J shed 1 base, and the junction held 2 bases outside the gene matches. The CDR3 sequence is 15 residues long. The CDR3 protein is CASSEGGGTQETQYF. The CDR3 region has the DNA TGTGCCAGCAGTGAAGGCGGGGGGACCCAAGAGACCCAGTACTTC.

This chain joins TRBV7-2 and TRBJ2-5; D may be TRBD2 (6 bases). This CDR3 comprises 14 residues. V lost 3 bases and J 3 bases, leaving 11 bases between the germline ends. CDR1 is SGHTA and CDR2 is FQGNSA in the germline V gene. CDR3 residues: CASSLGGGKETQYF. CDR3 in DNA: TGTGCCAGCAGCTTGGGAGGCGGGAAAGAGACCCAGTACTTC.

The chain links TRBV2 to TRBJ1-5; D is possibly TRBD1 (6 bases). The V end was cut by 5 bases, the J end by 1 base, with 15 bases between. The CDR3 consists of 16 residues. Germline CDR1 and CDR2: SNHLY and FYNNEI. The CDR3: CASSQQGGRSNQPQHF. The CDR3 DNA follows: TGTGCCAGCAGTCAACAGGGAGGTAGAAGCAATCAGCCCCAGCATTTT.

This chain uses TRBV7-9 with TRBJ2-7; 9 positions match TRBD1. Germline trimming cut 4 bases from V and 3 bases from J; bases unmatched to any gene: 1. The CDR3 covers 13 residues. The germline CDR1 and CDR2 sequences are SEHNR and FQNEAQ (reference sequence). This CDR3 is CASSSTGGYEQYF. CDR3 DNA sequence: TGTGCCAGCAGCTCGACAGGGGGCTACGAGCAGTACTTC.

This chain links TRBV5-1 with TRBJ1-2; 7 positions match TRBD1. With 4 bases clipped from V and 4 bases from J, the junction kept 19 bases outside the gene matches. The germline V gene encodes CDR1 SGHRS and CDR2 YFSETQ. CDR3 length equals 18 residues. CDR3 nucleotide sequence: TGCGCCAGCAGCCCGACCCTGCGGGACAGTCAACTTGTCTATGGCTACACCTTC. Residues: CASSPTLRDSQLVYGYTF.

CDR3 nucleotides: TGTGCCAGCAGTTACGGACGCCCCTGGGACTATGGCTACACCTTC. It is translated as CASSYGRPWDYGYTF. The rearrangement joins TRBV6-5 to TRBJ1-2; D gene uncertain. The CDR3 has 15 amino acids. Germline V gene data show CDR1 as MNHEY and CDR2 as SVGAGI. V was clipped by 2 bases and J by 3 bases, with 13 bases between them.

The chain uses TRBV6-5 and TRBJ2-7, with D uncertain. There are 14 residues in the CDR3. The V gene lost 2 bases and the J gene lost 0 bases, with 8 bases spanning the gap. Germline CDR1 reads MNHEY; CDR2 reads SVGAGI. CDR3 in DNA: TGTGCCAGCAGTTACAGGAGAAGCTCCTACGAGCAGTACTTC. Translating gives CASSYRRSSYEQYF.

A few counts support this clone. V gene TRBV16 combines with J gene TRBJ1-1; D is uncertain. CDR1 is KGHSY and CDR2 is FQNENV in the germline V gene. V was clipped by 0 bases and J by 7 bases, with 9 bases between them. This CDR3 has 13 residues. The CDR3 sequence: CASSQSKQREAFF. The CDR3 region has the DNA TGTGCCAGCAGCCAATCGAAGCAGCGTGAAGCTTTCTTT.

The chain combines TRBV2 with TRBJ2-3, with D unresolved. Trimming cost V 3 bases and J 0 bases, with 10 bases left between them. This CDR3 comprises 15 residues. Germline CDR1 reads SNHLY; CDR2 reads FYNNEI. The CDR3 protein is CASSERTPSTDTQYF. In DNA, the CDR3 is TGTGCCAGCAGTGAGAGAACCCCTAGCACAGATACGCAGTATTTT.

The CDR3 sequence is CASSSSGGGETQYF. The CDR3 DNA reads as TGTGCCAGCAGCTCTAGCGGGGGGGGCGAGACCCAGTACTTC. This sequence joins TRBV5-6 and TRBJ2-5; 12 bases map to TRBD2. In germline, CDR1 is SGHDT, CDR2 YYEEEE. V shed 3 bases and J 5 bases; nucleotides not matched to a gene: 2. The CDR3 spans 14 residues.

The chain links TRBV6-6 to TRBJ2-5; D possibly corresponds to TRBD2 (6 bases). The CDR3 spans 13 residues. V was clipped by 6 bases and J by 2 bases, with 10 bases between them. Germline V gene sequence: CDR1 MNHNY, CDR2 SVGAGI (reference sequence). In nucleotides, the CDR3 is TGTGCCAGCAGCCCCCGGGAGCAAGAGACCCAGTACTTC. This codes for CASSPREQETQYF.